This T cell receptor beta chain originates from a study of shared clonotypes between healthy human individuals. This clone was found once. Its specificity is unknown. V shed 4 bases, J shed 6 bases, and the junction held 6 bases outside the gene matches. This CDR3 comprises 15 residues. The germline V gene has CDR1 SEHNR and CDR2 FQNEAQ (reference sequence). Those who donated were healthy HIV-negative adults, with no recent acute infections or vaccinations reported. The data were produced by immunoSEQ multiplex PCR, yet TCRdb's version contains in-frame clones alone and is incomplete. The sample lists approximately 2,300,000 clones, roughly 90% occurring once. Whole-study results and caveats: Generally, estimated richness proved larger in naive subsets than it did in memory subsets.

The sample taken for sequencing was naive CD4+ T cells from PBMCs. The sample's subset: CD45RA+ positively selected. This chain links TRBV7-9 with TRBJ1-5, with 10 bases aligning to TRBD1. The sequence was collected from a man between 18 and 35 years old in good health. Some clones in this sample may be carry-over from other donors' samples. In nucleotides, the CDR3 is TGTGCCAGCAGCTCTGGGACAGGGGCCCCTCAGCCCCAGCATTTT. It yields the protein CASSSGTGAPQPQHF. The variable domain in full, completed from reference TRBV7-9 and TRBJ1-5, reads DTGVSQNPRHKITKRGQNVTFRCDPISEHNRLYWYRQTLGQGPEFLTYFQNEAQLEKSRLLSDRFSAERPKGSFSTLEIQRTEQGDSAMYLCASSSGTGAPQPQHFGDGTRLSIL.